These T cell receptor beta chains were read from a single sample in a study of blood T cells in healthy people across ages. TCRdb reanalysed the 5' RACE reads using MiXCR and keeps one entry per CDR3 protein. The sample lists around 1,900,000 distinct CDR3 sequences; 30% to 40% were seen once. The sample was blood. All receptors come from a human donor in good health. CDR3s include the opening cysteine and the closing phenylalanine or tryptophan. A D gene is named only where the DNA matches it firmly. Only part of the rows carry a size: once, few, many, or a class if the clone is expanded.

few TRBJ1-2 TRBV5-5 TRBD1 TGTGCCAGCAGCCCAACGGGGACAGCCGGGGACTATGGCTACACCTTC CASSPTGTAGDYGYTF
- TRBJ2-5 TRBV28 - TGTGCCAGCAGCCCCGGCAGGGCGGACAAGTACTTC CASSPGRADKYF
few TRBJ2-3 TRBV10-3 - TGTGCCATCAGTAGGGACGGCGCTAGCACAGATACGCAGTATTTT CAISRDGASTDTQYF
many TRBJ2-2 TRBV20-1 TRBD2 TGCAGTGCTAGAGCTAGCGGGGACACCGGGGAGCTGTTTTTT CSARASGDTGELFF
few TRBJ2-7 TRBV20-1 TRBD1 TGCAGTGCTAGGACTAAAGGTGGGACAGGCGAGCAGTACTTC CSARTKGGTGEQYF
few TRBJ1-1 TRBV29-1 TRBD1 TGCAGCGTTCCCGGGGGACAGGGAAGAACTGAAGCTTTCTTT CSVPGGQGRTEAFF
- TRBJ1-1 TRBV6-1 - TGTGCCAGCAGTGAATGGGGGGACACTGAAGCTTTCTTT CASSEWGDTEAFF
once TRBJ2-5 TRBV5-5 - TGTGCCAGCAGATCGGACTTGACCCAGTACTTC CASRSDLTQYF
- TRBJ2-1 TRBV20-1 - TGCAGTGCTAGAAGGCCCAGCAACAATGAGCAGTTCTTC CSARRPSNNEQFF
- TRBJ1-2 TRBV7-2 TRBD1 TGTGCCAGCAGTCTCCTTACAGGGGGCGGGGGTGGCTACACCTTC CASSLLTGGGGGYTF
- TRBJ1-6 TRBV6-2/TRBV6-3 - TGTGCCGGCAGTAAAACGGGAGGAATGAGGAGCTCCTATAATTCACCCCTCCACTTT CAGSKTGGMRSSYNSPLHF
- TRBJ2-5 TRBV12-3/TRBV12-4 - TGTGCCAGCGCGTCGGGTCGGCAGACCCAGTACTTC CASASGRQTQYF
- TRBJ2-5 TRBV3-1 TRBD2 TGTGCCAGCAGCCAAGACAGCGGGGGTTATAAGACCCAGTACTTC CASSQDSGGYKTQYF
- TRBJ2-7 TRBV18 - TGTGCCAGCTCACCACCGGGGAGTCCAATTGACCTCTACGAGCAGTACTTC CASSPPGSPIDLYEQYF
- TRBJ1-1 TRBV2 - TGTGCCAGCAGTGAGAGGACAATGGACACTGAAGCTTTCTTT CASSERTMDTEAFF
few TRBJ2-5 TRBV30 TRBD2 TGTGCCCGGAGTGTTTGGACTAGCGATATCGAGACCCAGTACTTC CARSVWTSDIETQYF
- TRBJ1-2 TRBV7-2 TRBD1 TGTGCCAGCAGCACGGGACAGAAGGCCTATGGCTACACCTTC CASSTGQKAYGYTF
- TRBJ2-1 TRBV5-6 - TGTGCCAGCAGCTTGACTATGAATGAGCAGTTCTTC CASSLTMNEQFF
few TRBJ2-7 TRBV7-2 TRBD1 TGTGCCAGCAGCCTCCCCCTGGGGACAGGGACCCACGAGCAGTACTTC CASSLPLGTGTHEQYF
- TRBJ1-2 TRBV7-9 - TGTGCCGGCAGCGCCGGTAATGGCTACACCTTC CAGSAGNGYTF
few TRBJ1-5 TRBV15 - TGTGCCACCAGCAGAAGAGGGTTAGGCAATCAGCCCCAGCATTTT CATSRRGLGNQPQHF
- TRBJ2-7 TRBV4-2 - TGTGCCAGCAGCCAAGTGACAGGGAGGACCTACGAGCAGTACTTC CASSQVTGRTYEQYF
few TRBJ1-1 TRBV7-9 - TGTGCCAGCAGCCCGGACAGCTGGAACACTGAAGCTTTCTTT CASSPDSWNTEAFF
- TRBJ2-3 TRBV7-9 TRBD2 TGTGCCAGCAGCCCATTTCTAGCGGGGGGCATTAGCACAGATACGCAGTATTTT CASSPFLAGGISTDTQYF
few TRBJ2-1 TRBV4-3 TRBD2 TGCGCCAGCAGCCAGGGGGACGAGGGAGGGGAAGAGAATGAGCAGTTCTTC CASSQGDEGGEENEQFF
few TRBJ1-2 TRBV6-2/TRBV6-3 - TGTGCCAGCAGTAGGACGAGCGGCTACACCTTC CASSRTSGYTF
- TRBJ1-1 TRBV20-1 - TGCAGTGCTCACACGCCGACAGGCAGCGAAGCTTTCTTT CSAHTPTGSEAFF
- TRBJ2-4 TRBV6-5 - TGTGCCAGCAGTTATAGGGACACCCCTTGGGATGAGCAGTACTTC CASSYRDTPWDEQYF
- TRBJ1-4 TRBV3-1 TRBD1 TGTGCCAGCAGCCAGGGACAGGCCACTGAAAAACTGTTTTTT CASSQGQATEKLFF
few TRBJ2-3 TRBV5-1 - TGCGCCAGCAGCTGGACTTCCTTGGAGACAGATACGCAGTATTTT CASSWTSLETDTQYF
few TRBJ2-1 TRBV7-2 TRBD2 TGTGCCAGCAGTCGGTCCTTAGCGGGGGTGGTGGCCCTCAATGAGCAGTTCTTC CASSRSLAGVVALNEQFF
few TRBJ2-7 TRBV29-1 - TGCAGCGTCTTGGGGGGCCCCACCTACGAGCAGTACTTC CSVLGGPTYEQYF
few TRBJ2-1 TRBV4-1 - TGCGCCAGCAGCCAAGATCCCCCGGATGAGCAGTTCTTC CASSQDPPDEQFF
once TRBJ2-5 TRBV5-1 - TGCGCCAGCAGCGCTTTAATGGGAGCCACAACCGTTATCCAAGAGACCCAGTACTTC CASSALMGATTVIQETQYF
- TRBJ2-5 TRBV5-1 TRBD1 TGCGCCGGCAGCTTTACAGGGGGAGACCAGTACTTC CAGSFTGGDQYF
- TRBJ1-2 TRBV13 - TGTGCCAGCAGCACGGACAATCAAGGCTACACCTTC CASSTDNQGYTF
- TRBJ2-7 TRBV7-9 TRBD2 TGTGCCAGCAGCCCAAGGGAGGGGCCTAGGACCTACGAGCAGTACTTC CASSPREGPRTYEQYF
- TRBJ2-7 TRBV5-1 - TGCGCCAGTTCCCCTCGGGACAGCGGGTACGAGCAGTACTTC CASSPRDSGYEQYF
- TRBJ1-2 TRBV30 - TGTGCCTGGAGTGTACTGGCAGCTAACTATGGCTACACCTTC CAWSVLAANYGYTF
- TRBJ2-7 TRBV4-3 - TGCGCCAGCAGCCCCTACAGGGACGGGAACTACGAGCAGTACTTC CASSPYRDGNYEQYF
- TRBJ1-5 TRBV7-9 - TGTGCCAGCAGCTTATCAACAGGCCATAGCAATCAGCCCCAGCATTTT CASSLSTGHSNQPQHF